These 9 T cell receptor beta chains came from one sample sequenced in a study of OX40 agonist ivuxolimab in advanced cancers. Libraries were prepared by immunoSEQ multiplex PCR; TCRdb keeps only in-frame clonotypes and omits some of them. Found here are 47,000 or so clones, around nine tenths of them singletons; the top ten hold around 11%. This material consisted of CD4+ or CD8+ T cells sorted from blood, taken in a trial of the OX40 agonist ivuxolimab. These receptors all come from an adult with an advanced solid tumor such as melanoma, head and neck, liver or kidney cancer.

The chain uses TRBV7-9 and TRBJ1-5; D gene uncertain. CDR1 and CDR2 from the germline V gene are SEHNR and FQNEAQ (reference sequence). V lost 5 bases, J lost 0 bases, and 11 bases lay in between. The CDR3 runs 15 residues. The CDR3 DNA sequence: TGTGCCAGCAGCACAAACACAGATAGCAATCAGCCCCAGCATTTT. This sequence encodes CASSTNTDSNQPQHF.

This clone came up a few times. The rearrangement joins TRBV2 to TRBJ2-1, with D hard to call. V was pared by 3 bases and J by 8 bases, with 5 bases between. Germline assignment: CDR1 SNHLY and CDR2 FYNNEI. The CDR3 is 11 residues long. CDR3 amino acids: CASSEVYEQFF. CDR3 bases: TGTGCCAGCAGTGAGGTTTATGAGCAGTTCTTC.

This clone came up a few times. The chain couples TRBV7-9 to TRBJ2-7; D possibly corresponds to TRBD1 (5 bases). Germline V gene data show CDR1 as SEHNR and CDR2 as FQNEAQ (reference sequence). The CDR3 spans 14 residues. Trimming stripped 2 bases from V and 5 bases from J, with 13 bases between. The CDR3 DNA sequence: TGTGCCAGCAGCTTAAGCAGGGAAGGCCACGAGCAGTACTTC. Translated, it gives CASSLSREGHEQYF.

The chain has TRBV6-5 and TRBJ1-1; perhaps TRBD1 as D (6 bases). The CDR3 runs to 12 residues. V lost 5 bases and J lost 5, with 9 bases in between. Germline V gene data show CDR1 as MNHEY and CDR2 as SVGAGI. CDR3 coding DNA: TGTGCCAGCAGTATAGGGGGGACTGAAGCTTTCTTT. Residues: CASSIGGTEAFF.

Regarding this clone: At one boundary the junction diverges from the germline segment, which might be a read error. This same CDR3 is encoded by further DNA sequences in the sample. The rearrangement joins TRBV9 to TRBJ1-1; D possibly corresponds to TRBD1 (5 bases). The CDR3 extends over 17 amino acids. Germline loops: CDR1 SGDLS, CDR2 YYNGEE. The CDR3 sequence: CASSVPQGPIVNTEAFF. CDR3 nucleotides: TGTGCCAGCAGCGTTCCCCAGGGACCGATAGTGAACACTGAGGCTTTCTTT.

This sequence joins TRBV10-3 and TRBJ2-7; 8 bases are shared with TRBD2. The CDR3 consists of 16 residues. V was pared by 10 bases and J by 3 bases, with 17 bases of the junction left unmatched. Germline lookup yields CDR1 ENHRY and CDR2 SYGVKD. Written as DNA, the CDR3 is TGTGCCACCCGGGGCAGGGCGGCACTAGCGGTCTACGAGCAGTACTTC. Protein product: CATRGRAALAVYEQYF.

The chain uses TRBV29-1 and TRBJ2-1; D unresolved. Per the germline V gene, CDR1 is SQVTM and CDR2 is ANQGSEA. The CDR3 loop spans 13 amino acids. Trimming shortened V by 4 bases and J by 10 bases, and 17 bases separated the two germline ends. The CDR3: CSVGRGSRTEQFF. DNA for the CDR3: TGCAGCGTTGGAAGAGGTTCCCGTACGGAGCAGTTCTTC.

This chain links TRBV7-2 with TRBJ2-7; D tentatively reads TRBD1 or TRBD2 (5 bases each). The CDR3 runs 13 residues. In germline, CDR1 is SGHTA, CDR2 FQGNSA. The V end lost 4 bases, the J end lost 4 bases, and 11 bases lay between the germline ends. CDR3 in amino acids: CASSWGRMYEQYF. The CDR3 bases are TGTGCCAGCAGCTGGGGACGGATGTACGAGCAGTACTTC. Looking up the rest from reference TRBV7-2 and TRBJ2-7 gives the full variable domain: GAGVSQSPSNKVTEKGKDVELRCDPISGHTALYWYRQSLGQGLEFLIYFQGNSAPDKSGLPSDRFSAERTGGSVSTLTIQRTQQEDSAVYLCASSWGRMYEQYFGPGTRLTVT.

The chain has TRBV4-1 and TRBJ1-5, with 8 bases fitting TRBD1. Germline-derived CDR1 and CDR2 are MGHRA and YSYEKL. CDR3 length: 16 amino acids. V lost 1 base and J lost 3; bases outside the gene matches: 5. CDR3 DNA sequence: TGCGCCAGCAGCCAAGCGGACAGGGCTTTCAATCAGCCCCAGCATTTT. Its translation is CASSQADRAFNQPQHF.